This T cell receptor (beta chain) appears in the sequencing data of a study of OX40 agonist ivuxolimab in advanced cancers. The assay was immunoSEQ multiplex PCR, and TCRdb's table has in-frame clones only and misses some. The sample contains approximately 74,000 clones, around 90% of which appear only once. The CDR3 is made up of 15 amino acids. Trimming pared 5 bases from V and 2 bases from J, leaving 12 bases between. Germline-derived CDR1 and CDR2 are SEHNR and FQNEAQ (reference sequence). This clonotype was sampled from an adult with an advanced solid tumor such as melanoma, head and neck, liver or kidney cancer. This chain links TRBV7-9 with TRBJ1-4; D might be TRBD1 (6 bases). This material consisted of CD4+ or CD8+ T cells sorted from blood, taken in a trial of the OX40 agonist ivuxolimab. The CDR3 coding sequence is TGTGCCAGCAGCATGAAAGGGGGGACTAATGAAAAACTGTTTTTT. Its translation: CASSMKGGTNEKLFF.